This is a list of T cell receptor beta chains from one sample in a study of OX40 agonist ivuxolimab in advanced cancers. Sequencing was performed with immunoSEQ multiplex PCR; in TCRdb, only in-frame clones are kept and a portion is missing. The sample records around 84,000 clones, 94% being singletons. The sample here was CD4+ or CD8+ T cells sorted from blood, taken in a trial of the OX40 agonist ivuxolimab. These receptors all stem from an adult with an advanced solid tumor such as melanoma, head and neck, liver or kidney cancer. Each CDR3 is given with its conserved first and last residue. The D gene is left open where the match is weak. Clone size is not always given. Where it is, it says once, few, many or a class for expanded clones.

TRBV19,TRBJ1-1,-,-,TGTGCCAGTAGTGAGTGGGGGCTGGGCACTGAAGCTTTCTTT,CASSEWGLGTEAFF
TRBV27,TRBJ2-2,-,-,TGTGCCAGCAGTTTTACGGGTGTGAACACCGGGGAGCTGTTTTTT,CASSFTGVNTGELFF
TRBV27,TRBJ2-5,-,-,TGTGCCAGCAGTTTAATTTGGGGGGGCCGAGAGACCCAGTACTTC,CASSLIWGGRETQYF
TRBV6-5,TRBJ2-1,TRBD2,-,TGTGCCAGCGGGCTAGCGGACTACAATGAGCAGTTCTTC,CASGLADYNEQFF
TRBV27,TRBJ2-5,TRBD2,once,TGTGCCAGCAGTTCCGGGACTAGCGGGGAGACCCAGTACTTC,CASSSGTSGETQYF
TRBV7-2,TRBJ2-7,TRBD1,-,TGTGCCAGCAGCAATACAGGGGCCCTATCCTACGAGCAGTACTTC,CASSNTGALSYEQYF
TRBV19,TRBJ1-2,-,-,TGTGCCAGTATGTACAGGGCCGATGGCTACACCTTC,CASMYRADGYTF
TRBV5-5,TRBJ2-1,-,-,TGTGCCAGCAGCACGAGGCAGGGTAGCTACAATGAGCAGTTCTTC,CASSTRQGSYNEQFF
TRBV5-6,TRBJ2-2,TRBD2,-,TGTGCCAGCACCTTGGGGAGACCCCGGACTAGCGGGAGCACCGGGGAGCTGTTTTTT,CASTLGRPRTSGSTGELFF
TRBV19,TRBJ2-1,-,-,TGTGCCACTGTCCGGGACATAAAGATGGATGAGCAGTTCTTC,CATVRDIKMDEQFF
TRBV7-9,TRBJ2-5,-,-,TGTGCCAGCAGTCCGACAGGGAGGACCCAAGAGACCCAGTACTTC,CASSPTGRTQETQYF
TRBV7-2,TRBJ2-3,TRBD2,-,TGTGCCAGCACCCAGAGTAGCGGGAGCTCCTACCCAGATACGCAGTATTTT,CASTQSSGSSYPDTQYF
TRBV9,TRBJ2-1,TRBD1,-,TGTGCCAGCAGCCGACAGGGAGCGAGCTCCTACAATGAGCAGTTCTTC,CASSRQGASSYNEQFF
TRBV15,TRBJ1-2,TRBD1,-,TGTGCCACAACCAACAGGGGAGATGGCTACACCTTC,CATTNRGDGYTF
TRBV4-3,TRBJ2-1,TRBD2,-,TGCGCCAGCAGCCAAGATCGTCTAGCGGGAGGCAACAATGAGCAGTTCTTC,CASSQDRLAGGNNEQFF
TRBV7-9,TRBJ1-1,-,-,TGTGCCAGCAGCTTAGGGCGGGGCCGGAGCACTGAAGCTTTCTTT,CASSLGRGRSTEAFF
TRBV30,TRBJ1-5,TRBD1,-,TGTGCCTGGAGAGAGACAGGGTATAGCAATCAGCCCCAGCATTTT,CAWRETGYSNQPQHF
TRBV19,TRBJ2-4,-,-,TGTGCCACTACGTGGGGAAACATTCAGTACTTC,CATTWGNIQYF
TRBV19,TRBJ1-2,TRBD1,once,TGTGCCAGTAGAGAGGGGGCTGGAGGCTACACCTTC,CASREGAGGYTF
TRBV9,TRBJ2-5,-,-,TGTGCCAGCAGCCGGGACTTCCCCACCCAAGAGACCCAGTACTTC,CASSRDFPTQETQYF
TRBV5-6,TRBJ1-3,TRBD1,-,TGTGCCGGGGGGACAGCTGGAAACACCATATATTTT,CAGGTAGNTIYF
TRBV4-3,TRBJ1-6,-,once,TGCGCCAGCAGTCCAGCACTGATTATCTATAATTCACCCCTCCACTTT,CASSPALIIYNSPLHF
TRBV12-5,TRBJ2-3,TRBD2,once,TGTGCTAGTGGTTTGGATACTAGCGGGAGCCTAAGGCGTTATACGCAGTATTTT,CASGLDTSGSLRRYTQYF
TRBV7-9,TRBJ2-3,TRBD2,-,TGTGCCAGCAGCTCAGGGACTAGCGGGAGGGGCGCTACGCAGTATTTT,CASSSGTSGRGATQYF
TRBV7-6,TRBJ2-7,-,once,TGTGCCAGCAGCTCTGACTCCTTTGGCGAGCAGTACTTC,CASSSDSFGEQYF
TRBV12-1,TRBJ2-1,-,-,TGTGCCAGCAGCCCCCCGGGGCCGGGGAGCTCCTACAATGAGCAGTTCTTC,CASSPPGPGSSYNEQFF
TRBV6-6,TRBJ2-3,-,-,TGTGCCAGCAGGGGGCCTGAGGGGATTAGCACAGATACGCAGTATTTT,CASRGPEGISTDTQYF
TRBV7-9,TRBJ2-7,-,-,TGTGCCAGCAGCTTGGAGATCTACGAGCAGTACTTC,CASSLEIYEQYF
TRBV7-9,TRBJ2-7,TRBD2,few,TGTGCCAGCAGCTTAGTGGCGGGAGGCCAGGAGTACTTC,CASSLVAGGQEYF
TRBV9,TRBJ1-5,TRBD1,-,TGTGCCAGCAGCGCCGGACAGGTTGATCAGCCCCAGCATTTT,CASSAGQVDQPQHF
TRBV11-2,TRBJ2-7,-,once,TGTGCCAGCGTAAGAAGGGCGGCCTACGAGCAGTACTTC,CASVRRAAYEQYF
TRBV7-9,TRBJ1-5,-,-,TGTGCCAGCAGCCGGGGAGGGAATCAGCCCCAGCATTTT,CASSRGGNQPQHF
TRBV9,TRBJ2-2,TRBD2,-,TGTGCCAGCAGCGACCAAGGACTAGCGGGAGGGCCGGTTGGGGAGCTGTTTTTT,CASSDQGLAGGPVGELFF
TRBV7-9,TRBJ2-7,-,-,TGTGCCAGCAGCTTGGAGAGGGTAGCAGGACCGGTCTACGAGCAGTACTTC,CASSLERVAGPVYEQYF
TRBV13,TRBJ2-5,-,-,TGTGCCAGCAGCCTTGGGCGGGGCTCGCATGAGACCCAGTACTTC,CASSLGRGSHETQYF
TRBV9,TRBJ1-1,-,-,TGTGCCAGCAGCCCAACACCGAACACTGAAGCTTTCTTT,CASSPTPNTEAFF
TRBV7-3,TRBJ2-7,TRBD1,-,TGTGCCAGCAGCCCCGGGACAGGGACCTACGAGCAGTACTTC,CASSPGTGTYEQYF
TRBV5-1,TRBJ2-1,-,-,TGCGCCAGCAGCTCCAGGGGTTGGGGTGAGCAGTTCTTC,CASSSRGWGEQFF
TRBV30,TRBJ2-7,-,-,TGTGCCTGGAGTGAGCAGAACTACGAGCAGTACTTC,CAWSEQNYEQYF
TRBV6-1,TRBJ1-1,TRBD1,-,TGTGCCAGCAACCTCAGGGGGGTGAACACTGAAGCTTTCTTT,CASNLRGVNTEAFF
TRBV28,TRBJ1-2,-,-,TGTGCCAGCAGTCCCTCCGAGCCGGCGTATGGCTACACCTTC,CASSPSEPAYGYTF
TRBV27,TRBJ2-7,-,-,TGTGCCAGCAGTCCTTCCATTGGCTACGAGCAGTACTTC,CASSPSIGYEQYF
TRBV7-2,TRBJ2-7,TRBD1,-,TGTGCCAGCAGCTTCTCCTCATACCGCCGGACAGGGGACGAGCAGTACTTC,CASSFSSYRRTGDEQYF
TRBV11-3,TRBJ2-7,TRBD1,-,TGTGCCAGCAGCTTAGCCCAGGGGGCGTCCTACGAGCAGTACTTC,CASSLAQGASYEQYF
TRBV21-1,TRBJ1-2,-,-,TGTGCCAGCACCCTGGGGGGCCTCTATGGCTACACCTTC,CASTLGGLYGYTF
TRBV10-3,TRBJ2-3,-,once,TGTGCCATCAGTGAGTCCTTAGCGCCTAGCACAGATACGCAGTATTTT,CAISESLAPSTDTQYF
TRBV7-6,TRBJ2-1,TRBD2,-,TGTGCCAGCAGCGCGGGACTAGCGGGTTCCTACAATGAGCAGTTCTTC,CASSAGLAGSYNEQFF
TRBV6-5,TRBJ2-7,-,once,TGTGCCAGCAGCCTGGGACTTACCTACGAGCAGTACTTC,CASSLGLTYEQYF
TRBV25-1,TRBJ1-1,-,-,TGTGCCAGCAGTGAGTCGGCAGGGAACACTGAAGCTTTCTTC,CASSESAGNTEAFF
TRBV27,TRBJ2-7,TRBD1,-,TGTGCCAGCAGGACAGGGGCTGTCGAGCAGTACTTC,CASRTGAVEQYF
TRBV16,TRBJ1-1,-,-,TGTGCCAGCAGCCAATCTGCGGGGGGAACTGAAGCTTTCTTT,CASSQSAGGTEAFF
TRBV6-5,TRBJ1-2,TRBD1,few,TGTGCCAGCAGCCCACAGGGGGGATCTATAGGCTACACCTTC,CASSPQGGSIGYTF
TRBV6-5,TRBJ2-1,TRBD2,-,TGTGCCAGCAGTTGGCGGGAGGGAGCCTACAATGAGCAGTTCTTC,CASSWREGAYNEQFF
TRBV7-8,TRBJ2-7,TRBD1,-,TGTGCCAGCAGCTTGACGGCGATACAGGGGAACCCCTACGAGCAGTACTTC,CASSLTAIQGNPYEQYF